Each of the 8 T cell receptor beta chains below was sequenced from the same sample in a study of blood T cells in healthy people across ages. The use of a sample-barcoded 5' primer and a J-beta primer mix characterized a second PCR of about 6 to 11 cycles. TCRdb reprocessed the 5' RACE reads with MiXCR, giving one entry per CDR3 protein. The sample consists of about 1,000,000 distinct CDR3 sequences, 40% to 55% of them appearing once. Sequencing was carried out using blood. Receptor source: a woman aged 60 to 75 in good health.

The rearrangement uses TRBV12-3 or TRBV12-4 and TRBJ2-7, with D possibly matching TRBD1 (6 bases). With 3 bases removed from V and 2 bases from J, the gap between germline ends came to 14 bases. There are 15 residues in the CDR3. CDR3 coding DNA: TGTGCCAGCAGTTTTATAGCGAGGGACACCTACGAGCAGTACTTC. Translating gives CASSFIARDTYEQYF.

The chain has TRBV7-3 and TRBJ2-2; no clear D gene. CDR3 length: 14 amino acids. Germline-derived CDR1 and CDR2 are SGHTA and FQGTGA. Trimming left V 1 base short and J 7 bases short, with 10 bases between. CDR3: CASSLNARGGELFF. CDR3 sequence (DNA): TGTGCCAGCAGCTTAAATGCGCGCGGCGGGGAGCTGTTTTTT. Full variable domain (remainder filled in from reference TRBV7-3 and TRBJ2-2): GAGVSQTPSNKVTEKGKYVELRCDPISGHTALYWYRQSLGQGPEFLIYFQGTGAADDSGLPNDRFFAVRPEGSVSTLKIQRTERGDSAVYLCASSLNARGGELFFGEGSRLTVL.

The rearrangement links TRBV12-3 or TRBV12-4 to TRBJ2-7, with D possibly TRBD2 on 6 matching bases. The CDR3 extends over 12 amino acids. Trimming removed 7 bases from V and 2 bases from J, with 9 bases in between. CDR3: CASTIAAYEQYF. CDR3 nucleotide sequence: TGTGCCAGCACGATAGCGGCCTACGAGCAGTACTTC.

This clonotype turned up a few times. The V gene is TRBV6-1, the J gene TRBJ2-1; 7 bases line up with TRBD1. From germline, CDR1 is MNHNS and CDR2 SASEGT. The CDR3 has 14 amino acids. V lost 10 bases to trimming and J lost 12 bases; unmatched junction nucleotides: 18. This chain's CDR3 is CAIGDRSVPGGQFF. As DNA, the CDR3 is TGTGCCATAGGAGACAGGTCTGTCCCAGGGGGGCAGTTCTTC.

The V call is TRBV6-5, the J call TRBJ2-1, with no clear D. V gave up 0 bases and J gave up 6 bases, with 6 bases separating them. The CDR3 totals 13 residues. CDR1 and CDR2 (germline): MNHEY, SVGAGI. DNA of the CDR3: TGTGCCAGCAGTTACTCGGAAACCAATGAGCAGTTCTTC. This translates into CASSYSETNEQFF.

This chain connects TRBV6-1 to TRBJ2-1; 9 nucleotides agree with TRBD2. The ends lost 6 bases at V and 8 bases at J; junction bases unmatched: 11. Per germline, CDR1 MNHNS and CDR2 SASEGT. This CDR3 has 15 residues. CDR3 nucleotide sequence: TGTGCCAGCAGATCTTTAATAGCGGGAGATCATGAGCAGTTCTTC. It codes for CASRSLIAGDHEQFF.

This sequence joins TRBV6-1 and TRBJ1-2; the D is unclear. This CDR3 is built from 13 residues. Germline CDR1 MNHNS, CDR2 SASEGT. Trimming cost V 2 bases and J 6 bases, with 10 bases left between them. The CDR3 is CASSESPLNGYTF. The CDR3 DNA follows: TGTGCCAGCAGTGAAAGTCCGTTGAATGGCTACACCTTC.

There are a few counts of this clonotype. V is TRBV20-1 and J is TRBJ2-5; 13 positions agree with TRBD2. V shed 6 bases, J shed 0 bases, and the junction held 7 bases outside the gene matches. The CDR3 has 16 residues. From germline, CDR1 is DFQATT and CDR2 SNEGSKA (reference sequence). As DNA, the CDR3 is TGCAGTGCCCTGGGACTAGCGGGACTCCACCAAGAGACCCAGTACTTC. Amino acids: CSALGLAGLHQETQYF.